What follows are 18 T cell receptor beta chains derived from one specimen sequenced in a study of shared clonotypes between healthy human individuals. Assay: immunoSEQ multiplex PCR; the TCRdb copy retains only in-frame clones and omits some. The table shows roughly 500,000 clones, with 75% to 85% occurring only once. The sequenced sample was PBMCs. The receptors shown here come from a middle-aged woman in good health. Some clones in this sample may be carry-over from other donors' samples.

In regard to this clone: With only one base between it and a far larger clone, this is likely a read error. This rearrangement joins TRBV28 to TRBJ1-2; the D gene is possibly TRBD1 (6 bases). The CDR3 sequence is 12 residues long. Germline assignment: CDR1 MDHEN and CDR2 SYDVKM. CDR3 protein: CASRAGDYGYIF. The CDR3 coding sequence is TGTGCCAGCAGGGCAGGGGACTATGGCTACATCTTC.

This clone has a single count. The CDR3 DNA is TGCGCCAGCAGCTTGGTGCCGGGTAGCTCCTACAATGAGCAGTTCTTC. It translates to CASSLVPGSSYNEQFF. The V gene is TRBV5-1, the J gene TRBJ2-1; D is unresolved. The CDR3 spans 16 residues. Germline CDR1 reads SGHRS; CDR2 reads YFSETQ. V was pared by 0 bases and J by 0 bases, with 10 bases between.

The chain recombines TRBV9 with TRBJ2-3; the match to TRBD2 covers 9 bases. Germline V gene data show CDR1 as SGDLS and CDR2 as YYNGEE. The CDR3 spans 17 residues. J lost 8 bases, V lost 1 base, and 14 bases had no gene match. The CDR3 loop reads CASSVMREGPLSPTQYF. DNA for the CDR3: TGTGCCAGCAGCGTAATGCGGGAGGGCCCCCTTTCCCCTACGCAGTATTTT.

CDR3 protein: CASTQAPFTDTQYF. The DNA for the CDR3 is TGTGCCAGTACTCAGGCCCCCTTCACAGATACGCAGTATTTT. V gene TRBV19 combines with J gene TRBJ2-3, with D unresolved. The V end lost 7 bases, the J end lost 2 bases, and 13 bases lay between the germline ends. The CDR3 covers 14 residues. Germline loops: CDR1 LNHDA, CDR2 SQIVND (reference sequence).

This clone has just a few counts. V gene TRBV27 combines with J gene TRBJ2-5; D gene ambiguous. Trimming pared 6 bases from V and 5 bases from J, leaving 16 bases between. Germline CDR1 is MNHEY and CDR2 is SMNVEV (reference sequence). The length of the CDR3 is 14 residues. In nucleotides, the CDR3 is TGTGCCAGCAGAACTGAAGTTCACGCGGAGACCCAGTACTTC. It codes for CASRTEVHAETQYF.

The V and J genes are TRBV6-5 and TRBJ1-5; D is ambiguous. Germline lookup yields CDR1 MNHEY and CDR2 SVGAGI. The germline V and J ends were trimmed by 0 bases and 6 bases, with 9 bases remaining between them. The CDR3 sequence is 14 residues long. Here the CDR3 DNA reads TGTGCCAGCAGTTACTCCTGGGATGGTCAGCCCCAGCATTTT. This translates into CASSYSWDGQPQHF.

Comment on this clone: A read error may explain this, as a much larger clone is one base away. J is TRBJ1-1 and V is TRBV30; the D is unclear. The germline CDR1 and CDR2 sequences are GTSNPN and SVGIG (reference sequence). The CDR3 consists of 12 residues. In nucleotides, the CDR3 is TGTGCCTGGAGATCAGAGAACACTGCAGCTTTCTTT. It is translated as CAWRSENTAAFF.

This chain uses TRBV6-6 with TRBJ1-5, with D possibly matching TRBD1 (5 bases). There are 16 residues in the CDR3. The V gene's germline CDR1 is MNHNY and CDR2 SVGAGI (reference sequence). V was clipped by 2 bases and J by 0 bases, with 11 bases between them. DNA of the CDR3: TGTGCCAGCAGTTACGCGAGAGGGGTTAGCAATCAGCCCCAGCATTTT. It specifies CASSYARGVSNQPQHF.

V is TRBV7-7 and J is TRBJ1-4; a weak D match, TRBD1 (5 bases). Germline V gene data show CDR1 as SSHAT and CDR2 as FNYEAQ (reference sequence). Trimming cost V 5 bases and J 5 bases, with 15 bases left between them. CDR3 length: 15 amino acids. Here the CDR3 reads CASSPGGRGNEKLFF. CDR3 sequence (DNA): TGTGCCAGCAGCCCGGGAGGGAGGGGAAATGAAAAACTGTTTTTT.

In its sample, this clone was seen a few times. The V gene is TRBV18, the J gene TRBJ1-1; 7 nucleotides match TRBD1. This CDR3 region has 14 residues. Germline CDR1 KGHSH, CDR2 LQKENI. With V trimmed by 6 bases and J by 1 base, 5 bases remained unmatched. The CDR3 sequence is CASSQQGPNTEAFF. The DNA of the CDR3 is TGTGCCAGCTCTCAACAGGGGCCGAACACTGAAGCTTTCTTT.

V and J are TRBV10-3 and TRBJ2-7; possible D gene TRBD2, 6 bases. V lost 3 bases and J lost 1, with 13 bases in between. Germline assignment: CDR1 ENHRY and CDR2 SYGVKD. This CDR3 has 15 amino acids. The CDR3 DNA reads as TGTGCCATCAGTGACTGGGCGGGACCATCCTACGAGCAGTACTTC. Its protein is CAISDWAGPSYEQYF.

This clone was counted at least ten times. CDR3: CASSSRRESGNEQFF. The DNA of the CDR3 is TGTGCCAGCAGCTCCCGGCGGGAGAGCGGCAATGAGCAGTTCTTC. The chain has TRBV5-4 and TRBJ2-1; 7 bases are shared with TRBD2. From germline, CDR1 is SGHNT and CDR2 YYREEE (reference sequence). This CDR3 region has 15 residues. V shed 3 bases, J shed 6 bases, and the junction held 9 bases outside the gene matches.

The chain is built from TRBV11-3 and TRBJ2-2; 9 bases are shared with TRBD1. The junction had 3 bases not matched to a gene; V was cut back by 4 bases and J by 3 bases. This CDR3 has 15 residues. Germline CDR1 and CDR2: SGHNT and YENEEA. CDR3 in amino acids: CASSSTGGDTGELFF. The CDR3 DNA sequence: TGTGCCAGCAGCTCGACAGGGGGAGACACCGGGGAGCTGTTTTTT.

This clone showed up many times. It is unclear where the CDR3 begins or ends on the DNA, so no DNA is shown, and the CDR3 is as TCRdb lists it. V and J are TRBV5-4 and TRBJ2-5; the table calls TRBD2, which could not be checked here. Germline assignment: CDR1 SGHNT and CDR2 YYREEE (reference sequence). The CDR3 has 15 amino acids, counting both end residues. The CDR3 sequence is CASSSSASGRETQYF.

The chain is built from TRBV6-5 and TRBJ1-1, with a tentative D call TRBD1 (5 bases). The V gene's germline CDR1 is MNHEY and CDR2 SVGAGI. There are 13 residues in the CDR3. V dropped 6 bases and J dropped 3 bases, with 11 bases sitting between them. CDR3 nucleotides: TGTGCCAGCAGGAGGGGACGGGACACTGAAGCTTTCTTT. Translating gives CASRRGRDTEAFF.

The table lists this clone with a few counts. This sample includes further DNA sequences coding for the same CDR3. This rearrangement joins TRBV7-3 to TRBJ1-1; D uncertain. Germline loops: CDR1 SGHTA, CDR2 FQGTGA. The CDR3 contains 13 residues. V was pared by 1 base and J by 0 bases, with 3 bases between. In DNA form, the CDR3 reads TGTGCCAGCAGCTTAAACGTGAACACTGAAGCTTTCTTT. It codes for CASSLNVNTEAFF.

The J gene is TRBJ2-6, the V gene TRBV7-2, with TRBD2 as a possible D gene (6 bases). Trimming left V 5 bases short and J 4 bases short, with 21 bases between. Germline V gives CDR1 SGHTA, CDR2 FQGNSA. The CDR3 covers 18 residues. CDR3 DNA: TGTGCCAGCAGCACGGGGACTCACTACTGGGGAGGGGCCAACGTCCTGACTTTC. Translating gives CASSTGTHYWGGANVLTF. The whole variable domain, filled in from reference TRBV7-2 and TRBJ2-6, reads GAGVSQSPSNKVTEKGKDVELRCDPISGHTALYWYRQSLGQGLEFLIYFQGNSAPDKSGLPSDRFSAERTGGSVSTLTIQRTQQEDSAVYLCASSTGTHYWGGANVLTFGAGSRLTVL.

In this sample, this clone turned up a few times. A junction boundary mismatches the germline segment, possibly from a read error. The chain carries TRBV7-7 and TRBJ1-2; tentative D call: TRBD1 (5 bases). The CDR3 loop spans 14 amino acids. CDR1 and CDR2 from the germline V gene are SSHAT and FNYEAQ (reference sequence). Here the CDR3 reads CASSLVCRERGCTF. The CDR3 DNA follows: TGTGCCAGCAGCTTAGTATGCAGGGAGAGGGGCTGCACCTTC.